This entry lists 15 T cell receptor beta chains sequenced from one sample in a study of stem cell transplantation in POMP-related autoinflammatory disease. Using immunoSEQ multiplex PCR, the repertoire was profiled, and TCRdb retains in-frame clones only, with some absent. Altogether over 25,000 clones are present, around 88% being singletons, with the ten largest covering about 0.72%. Here the sequenced sample was CD4+ T cells from PBMCs, taken before stem cell transplantation. These receptors all come from a human donor with POMP-related autoinflammation and immune dysregulation (PRAID).

This chain connects TRBV11-1 to TRBJ2-7, with a weak D call TRBD2 (5 bases). The V gene lost 0 bases and the J gene lost 0 bases, with 6 bases spanning the gap. The CDR3 runs to 14 residues. Germline CDR1 SGHAT, CDR2 FQDESV (reference sequence). In nucleotides, the CDR3 is TGTGCCAGCAGCTTAGCGGGAGTCTCCTACGAGCAGTACTTC. Amino acids: CASSLAGVSYEQYF.

J is TRBJ1-3 and V is TRBV30; D unclear. This CDR3 is 15 amino acids long. The V gene lost 0 bases and the J gene lost 0 bases, with 9 bases spanning the gap. In germline, CDR1 is GTSNPN, CDR2 SVGIG (reference sequence). CDR3 loop: CAWSVGGNSGNTIYF. In nucleotides, the CDR3 is TGTGCCTGGAGTGTAGGAGGGAACTCTGGAAACACCATATATTTT.

This chain joins TRBV6-5 and TRBJ1-1; 10 nucleotides align to TRBD1. V lost 4 bases to trimming and J lost 3 bases; unmatched junction nucleotides: 5. The CDR3 totals 15 residues. Germline CDR1 and CDR2: MNHEY and SVGAGI. The CDR3 nucleotides read TGTGCCAGCAGTTTCCGGACAGGGGGGGACACTGAAGCTTTCTTT. It translates to CASSFRTGGDTEAFF.

The V call is TRBV28, the J call TRBJ2-7, with D perhaps matching TRBD1 (6 bases). Looked up from germline, CDR1 is MDHEN and CDR2 is SYDVKM. With 1 base removed from V and 4 bases from J, the gap between germline ends came to 11 bases. CDR3 length: 14 residues. CDR3: CASSLYGTTYEQYF. CDR3 DNA sequence: TGTGCCAGCAGTTTATACGGGACAACTTACGAGCAGTACTTC. Combining the CDR3 with reference TRBV28 and TRBJ2-7 gives the whole variable domain DVKVTQSSRYLVKRTGEKVFLECVQDMDHENMFWYRQDPGLGLRLIYFSYDVKMKEKGDIPEGYSVSREKKERFSLILESASTNQTSMYLCASSLYGTTYEQYFGPGTRLTVT.

The J gene is TRBJ2-1, the V gene TRBV19; TRBD2 matches at 13 bases. V shed 7 bases and J 7 bases; nucleotides not matched to a gene: 4. The CDR3 has 14 amino acids. Germline CDR1 is LNHDA and CDR2 is SQIVND (reference sequence). The CDR3 region has the DNA TGTGCCAGTAAGGCGACTAGCGGGAGGAATGAGCAGTTCTTC. Encoded protein: CASKATSGRNEQFF.

The chain has TRBV10-2 and TRBJ2-1; 11 nucleotides align to TRBD2. CDR1 is WSHSY and CDR2 is SAAADI in the germline V gene. V gave up 3 bases and J gave up 4 bases; unmatched junction bases: 2. CDR3 length: 15 residues. CDR3 DNA sequence: TGCGCCAGCAGTGACCTAGCGGGAGGATACAATGAGCAGTTCTTC. Translating it yields CASSDLAGGYNEQFF.

The genes are TRBV5-6 and TRBJ2-7; D may be TRBD2 (6 bases). The V gene's germline CDR1 is SGHDT and CDR2 YYEEEE. The CDR3 runs 13 residues. V was clipped by 1 base and J by 7 bases, with 12 bases between them. CDR3 sequence reads: CASSLTGLGEQYF. CDR3 nucleotides: TGTGCCAGCAGCTTGACGGGACTTGGGGAGCAGTACTTC.

V gene TRBV2 combines with J gene TRBJ1-5; TRBD1 agrees at 7 bases. Germline CDR1 and CDR2: SNHLY and FYNNEI. The CDR3 has 15 amino acids. The trim removed 4 bases at V and 3 bases at J, leaving 6 bases unmatched. This chain's CDR3 is CASSGAGTVNQPQHF. The CDR3 nucleotides are TGTGCCAGCAGTGGAGCCGGGACAGTCAATCAGCCCCAGCATTTT.

This clone appeared a few times. The chain couples TRBV7-9 to TRBJ1-5; 7 nucleotides match TRBD1. CDR3 length: 15 amino acids. V lost 3 bases, J lost 0 bases, and 2 bases stayed unmatched. Germline V lookup: CDR1 SEHNR, CDR2 FQNEAQ (reference sequence). CDR3 sequence (DNA): TGTGCCAGCAGCTTGACAGGGAATAGCAATCAGCCCCAGCATTTT. It yields the protein CASSLTGNSNQPQHF.

The V call is TRBV5-4, the J call TRBJ2-7, with 11 nucleotides matching TRBD2. CDR3 size: 17 residues. J lost 0 bases, V lost 0 bases, and 5 bases had no gene match. Germline-derived CDR1 and CDR2 are SGHNT and YYREEE (reference sequence). CDR3 residues: CASSLAPGTSGSYEQYF. The CDR3 DNA is TGTGCCAGCAGCTTGGCCCCCGGGACTAGCGGCTCCTACGAGCAGTACTTC.

The chain employs TRBV9 and TRBJ1-1, with D maybe TRBD1 (5 bases). CDR3 length: 17 residues. The germline V gene has CDR1 SGDLS and CDR2 YYNGEE. Trimming pared 3 bases from V and 0 bases from J, leaving 18 bases between. CDR3 protein: CASSAETQQAMNTEAFF. In DNA, the CDR3 is TGTGCCAGCAGCGCCGAGACCCAACAGGCCATGAACACTGAAGCTTTCTTT.

The V gene is TRBV5-5, the J gene TRBJ2-3; D remains unclear. The CDR3 is 13 residues long. CDR1 and CDR2 (germline): SGHKS, YYEKEE (reference sequence). Trimming pared 0 bases from V and 1 base from J, leaving 3 bases between. The CDR3 nucleotides read TGTGCCAGCAGCTTGGGGGGCACAGATACGCAGTATTTT. The encoded protein is CASSLGGTDTQYF.

This chain joins TRBV10-3 and TRBJ2-7; unclear D gene. V dropped 0 bases and J dropped 5 bases, with 5 bases sitting between them. Germline V CDR1 and CDR2: ENHRY, SYGVKD. The CDR3 is 12 amino acids. The CDR3 region is CAISESTDEQYF. CDR3 coding DNA: TGTGCCATCAGTGAGTCGACCGACGAGCAGTACTTC.

The rearrangement uses TRBV12-5 and TRBJ2-2; 8 positions agree with TRBD1. The germline gives CDR1 LGHNT, CDR2 FRNRAP. Germline trimming cut 1 base from V and 3 bases from J; bases unmatched to any gene: 1. This CDR3 region has 15 residues. The CDR3 loop reads CASGLGQGYTGELFF. The CDR3 region has the DNA TGTGCTAGTGGTTTGGGACAGGGGTACACCGGGGAGCTGTTTTTT.

In the case of this clone: At one of its ends the junction is not consistent with the germline gene, which may arise from a read error. J is TRBJ1-2 and V is TRBV27; 9 bases are shared with TRBD1. The germline CDR1 and CDR2 sequences are MNHEY and SMNVEV (reference sequence). This CDR3 has 14 residues. CDR3 residues: CTSSPWDRVNGYTF. In DNA form, the CDR3 reads TGTACCAGCAGCCCGTGGGACAGGGTGAATGGCTACACCTTC.